The sequence of this TCR beta chain was determined in a study of monozygotic twins with inflammatory bowel disease. Study-wide results and caveats: Researchers report that IBD patients shared fewer clonotypes with others than healthy twins, especially amid disease activity. IBD-affected twins scored below their healthy co-twins in TCRbeta diversity (inverse Simpson).

The CDR3 consists of 17 residues. One entry per CDR3 protein, without DNA, is what TCRdb gives after re-calling the 5' RACE reads. This listing includes over 110,000 distinct CDR3 sequences. In the case of this clonotype: What it binds is not known.

This receptor was identified in a human donor with ulcerative colitis or Crohn's disease, or a healthy co-twin of an affected twin (not recorded which). The sequenced material came from blood. V and J are TRBV12-3 or TRBV12-4 and TRBJ2-3; TCRdb names TRBD1, which stays unverified in the absence of DNA. The CDR3 sequence is CASSLIQLDSITDTQYF.